The clone carrying this T cell receptor beta chain was observed a few times. Its antigen is not identified. Read data end 3 residues before the CDR3 end; the end is taken from the germline J gene. CVID meant reduced serum IgG, IgA and/or IgM plus specific antibody deficiency. No CVID subject was ill or on immunomodulatory drugs when sampled. The data derive from a study of T cell clonality in common variable immunodeficiency. Findings of the study overall: Links between repertoire features and CVID complications were heterogeneity-limited. CVID subjects had higher TCRbeta clonality than healthy controls, most marked in about a third. Fewer deletions and N-nucleotide insertions were reportedly seen in common variable immunodeficiency TCR beta sequences.

The CDR3 sequence is 15 residues long. CDR1 and CDR2 from the germline V gene are SGHNT and YYREEE (reference sequence). Trimming cost V 4 bases and J 0 bases; bases outside gene matches: 6. Some clones are missing from TCRdb's copy, which holds only in-frame ones; the method was immunoSEQ multiplex PCR. Observed in the sample are 25,000 to 30,000 clones, none of them singletons. Sample: peripheral blood mononuclear cells. The chain uses TRBV5-4 and TRBJ2-7, with TRBD1 identical over 8 bases. This receptor was identified in a human donor with common variable immunodeficiency. Partial CDR3 DNA: TGTGCCAGCAGCCTCGGACAGGGAGGCTCCTACGAG. Residues: CASSLGQGGSYE. From start to end, the CDR3 is CASSLGQGGSYEQYF.